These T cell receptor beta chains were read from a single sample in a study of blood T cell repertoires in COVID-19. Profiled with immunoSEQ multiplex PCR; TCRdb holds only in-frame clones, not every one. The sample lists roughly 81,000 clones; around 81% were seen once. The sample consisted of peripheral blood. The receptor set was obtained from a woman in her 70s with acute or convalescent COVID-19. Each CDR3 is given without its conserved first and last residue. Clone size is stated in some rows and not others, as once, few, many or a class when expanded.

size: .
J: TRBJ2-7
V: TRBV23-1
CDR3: ASSHLQRGPGYEQY

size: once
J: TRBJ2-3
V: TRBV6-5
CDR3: ASSYSYSGDTDTQY

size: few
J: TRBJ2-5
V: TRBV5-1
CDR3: ASSLDTGDQETQY

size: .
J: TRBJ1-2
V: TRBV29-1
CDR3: SATSGSGTATYGYT

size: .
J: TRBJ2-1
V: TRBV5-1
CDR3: ASSWERGSYNEQF

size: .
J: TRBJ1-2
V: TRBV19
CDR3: ASSIFAGLYGYT

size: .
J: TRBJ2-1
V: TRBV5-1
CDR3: ASSLEGTGDEQF

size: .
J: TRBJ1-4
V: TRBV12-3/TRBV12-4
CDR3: ASSLTGGEKLF

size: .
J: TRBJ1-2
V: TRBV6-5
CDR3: ASSYFGGYGYT

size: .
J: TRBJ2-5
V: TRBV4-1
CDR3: ASSQGLSKETQY

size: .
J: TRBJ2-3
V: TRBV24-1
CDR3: ATRGGSTDTQY

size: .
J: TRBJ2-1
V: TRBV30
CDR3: AWSVEEMQF

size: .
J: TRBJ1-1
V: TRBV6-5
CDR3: ASSYPGSRAF

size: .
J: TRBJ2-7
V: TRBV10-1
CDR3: ASSGQGRWEY

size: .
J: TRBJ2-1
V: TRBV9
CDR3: ASSVELASEQF

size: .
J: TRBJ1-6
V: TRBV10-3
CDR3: AISERQGGYSPLH

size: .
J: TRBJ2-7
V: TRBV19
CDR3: ASSTRDSSYEQY

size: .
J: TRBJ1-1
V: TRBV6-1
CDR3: ASSESTELAF

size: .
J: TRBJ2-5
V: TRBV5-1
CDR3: ASSWTSGTPGWETQY

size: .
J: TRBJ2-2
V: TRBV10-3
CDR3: AISPQRGTGELF

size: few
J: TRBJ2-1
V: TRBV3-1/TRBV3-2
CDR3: ASSEGQGRGEQF

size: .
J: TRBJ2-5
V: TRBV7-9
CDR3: ASSPRLAGEETQY

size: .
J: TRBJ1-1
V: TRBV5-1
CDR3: ASSLLQGAENTEAF

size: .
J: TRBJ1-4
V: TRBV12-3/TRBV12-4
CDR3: ASNSRVNEKLF

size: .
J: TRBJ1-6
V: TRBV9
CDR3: ASSPGEGLYNSPLH

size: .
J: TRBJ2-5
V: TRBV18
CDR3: ATLTLFRDTHPQETQY

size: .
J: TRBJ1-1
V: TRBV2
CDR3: ASSEGPRTEAF

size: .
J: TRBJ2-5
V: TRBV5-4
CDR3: ASSLPSGGAETQY

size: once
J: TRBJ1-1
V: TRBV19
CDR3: ASSIPTGDTEAF

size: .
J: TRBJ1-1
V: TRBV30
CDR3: AWSRTPGSTEAF

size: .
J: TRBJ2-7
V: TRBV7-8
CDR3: ASSSRPGNEQY

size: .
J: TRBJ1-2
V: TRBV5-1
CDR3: ASSLMAGDNYGYT

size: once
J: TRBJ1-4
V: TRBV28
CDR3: ASSPHGIPNEKLF

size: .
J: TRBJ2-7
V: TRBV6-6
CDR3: ASSADSLGGEQY

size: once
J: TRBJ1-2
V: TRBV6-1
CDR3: ASSEPHQGNYGYT

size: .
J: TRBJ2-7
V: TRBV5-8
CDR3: ASSYDRNPYEQY

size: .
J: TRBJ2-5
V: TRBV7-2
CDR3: ASSLSRVETQY

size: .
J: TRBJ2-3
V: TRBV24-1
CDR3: ATRTSGTDTQY

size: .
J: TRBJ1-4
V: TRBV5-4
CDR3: ASSSAGTGSRNEKLF

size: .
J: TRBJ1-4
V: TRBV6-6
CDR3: ATLPAARDNEKLF

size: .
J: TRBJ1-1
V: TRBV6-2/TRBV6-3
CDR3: ASSYFPPSYTEAF

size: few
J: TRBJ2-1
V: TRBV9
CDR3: ASSVSGTGGDEQF

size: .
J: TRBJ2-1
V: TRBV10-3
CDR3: AISESSGYNEQF

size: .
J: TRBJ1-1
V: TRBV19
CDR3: ASSILGGTEAF

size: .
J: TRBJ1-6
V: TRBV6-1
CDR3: ASSEALGGSGSPLH

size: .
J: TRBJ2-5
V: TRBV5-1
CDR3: ASSQGLAGQETQY

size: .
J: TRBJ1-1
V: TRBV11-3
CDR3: ASSAGQRNTEAF

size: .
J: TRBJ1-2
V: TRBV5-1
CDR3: ASSLGSGQGPAYGYT

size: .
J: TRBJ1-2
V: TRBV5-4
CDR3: ASSVDRSYGYT

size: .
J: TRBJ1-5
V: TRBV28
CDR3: ASSYPTGGRNQPQH

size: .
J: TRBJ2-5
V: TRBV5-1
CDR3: ASSSGQGPETQY

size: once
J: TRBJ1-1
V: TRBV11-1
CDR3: ASSPRDRGFPEAF

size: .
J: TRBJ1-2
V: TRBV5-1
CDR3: ASSPAGNPYGYT

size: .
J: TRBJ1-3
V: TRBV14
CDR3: ASSRYRGGENTIY

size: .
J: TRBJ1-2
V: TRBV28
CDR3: ASNDDNIYGYT

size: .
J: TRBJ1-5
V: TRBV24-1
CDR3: ATSAPTLGAPQH

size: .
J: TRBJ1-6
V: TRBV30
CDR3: AWSRGHGSPLH

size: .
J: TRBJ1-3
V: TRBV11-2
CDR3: ASSLRGTGNTIY

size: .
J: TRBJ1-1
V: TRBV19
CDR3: AVHPGDSHTEAF

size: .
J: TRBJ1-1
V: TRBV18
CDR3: ASSPLGTANTEAF